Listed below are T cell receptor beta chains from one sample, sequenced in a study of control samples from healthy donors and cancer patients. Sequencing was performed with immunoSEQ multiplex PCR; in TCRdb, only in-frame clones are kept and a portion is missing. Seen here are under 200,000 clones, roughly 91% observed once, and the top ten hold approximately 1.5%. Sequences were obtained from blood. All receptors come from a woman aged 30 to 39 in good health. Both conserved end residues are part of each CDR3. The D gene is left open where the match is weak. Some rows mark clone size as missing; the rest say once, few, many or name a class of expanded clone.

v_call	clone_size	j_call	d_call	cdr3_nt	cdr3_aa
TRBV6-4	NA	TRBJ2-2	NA	TGTGCCAGCAGTGAGACCACACCCGGGGAGCTGTTTTTT	CASSETTPGELFF
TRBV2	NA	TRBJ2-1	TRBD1	TGTGCCAGCAACCCGGGACAGGGGGCGGATGAGCAGTTCTTC	CASNPGQGADEQFF
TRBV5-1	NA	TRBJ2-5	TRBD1	TGCGCCAGCAGCCCGGACAGGGGCGGGGAGACCCAGTACTTC	CASSPDRGGETQYF
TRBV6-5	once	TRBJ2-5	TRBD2	TGTGCCAGCAGTTACGGGACTAGCGGGGGCCAAGAGACCCAGTACTTC	CASSYGTSGGQETQYF
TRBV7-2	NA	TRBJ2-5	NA	TGTGCCAGCAGCTTAGCCCTAGCGTTGGAGACCCAGTACTTC	CASSLALALETQYF
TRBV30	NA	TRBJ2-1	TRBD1	TGTGCCTGGGACCGGGACAGGGGGCCCAATGAGCAGTTCTTC	CAWDRDRGPNEQFF
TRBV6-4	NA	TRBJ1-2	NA	TGTGCCAGCAGCCCCGGGACACCTCCCTATGGCTACACCTTC	CASSPGTPPYGYTF
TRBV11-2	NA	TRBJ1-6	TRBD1	TGTGCCAGCAGCTTAGATATCGGGGACAGGGCTTCTTCACCCCTCCACTTT	CASSLDIGDRASSPLHF
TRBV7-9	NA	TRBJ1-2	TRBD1	TGTGCCAGCAGCTTATGGACAGGGCGAGCTAACTATGGCTACACCTTC	CASSLWTGRANYGYTF
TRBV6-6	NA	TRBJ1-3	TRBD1	TGTGCCAGCAGTTACGGGCAGGGGGGATCTGGAAACACCATATATTTT	CASSYGQGGSGNTIYF
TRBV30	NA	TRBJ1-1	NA	TGTGCCTGGGGGGTTAGGGCTGAAGCTTTCTTT	CAWGVRAEAFF
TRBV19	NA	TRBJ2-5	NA	TGTGCCAGTAGTATACAGGGAGAGACCCAGTACTTC	CASSIQGETQYF
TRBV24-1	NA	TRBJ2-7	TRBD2	TGTGCCACCAGTGACCCCCTAGCGGGAGTGGAAGAGCAGTACTTC	CATSDPLAGVEEQYF
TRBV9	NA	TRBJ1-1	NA	TGTGCCAGCAGCGTAGTTAAGGACGTTTTCATGAACACTGAAGCTTTCTTT	CASSVVKDVFMNTEAFF
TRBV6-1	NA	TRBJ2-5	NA	TGTGCCAGCAGTGAATCTAAGGGGAGAGGGCAAGAGACCCAGTACTTC	CASSESKGRGQETQYF
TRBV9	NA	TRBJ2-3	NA	TGTGCCAGCAGCGCGCGGACAGCAGATACGCAGTATTTT	CASSARTADTQYF
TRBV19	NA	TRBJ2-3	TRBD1	TGTGCCAGTATGGACAGGACCACAGATACGCAGTATTTT	CASMDRTTDTQYF
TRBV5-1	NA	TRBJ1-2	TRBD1	TGCGCCAGCAGCGCGGGACAGGGGGTACGGTATGGCTACACCTTC	CASSAGQGVRYGYTF
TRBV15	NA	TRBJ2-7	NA	TGTGCCACCAGCGGGGACATCCGGACGTCCTACGAGCAGTACTTC	CATSGDIRTSYEQYF
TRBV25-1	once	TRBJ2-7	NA	TGTGCCAGCAGTGAGGTAGGGGTGGGGGAGCAGTACTTC	CASSEVGVGEQYF
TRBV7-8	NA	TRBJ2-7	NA	TGTGCCAGCAGCAACCGGGACCTTAACTACGAGCAGTACTTC	CASSNRDLNYEQYF
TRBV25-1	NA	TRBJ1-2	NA	TGTGCCAGCAGTGAAAGGCAGGGATACTATGGCTACACCTTC	CASSERQGYYGYTF
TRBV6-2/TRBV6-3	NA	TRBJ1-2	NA	TGTGCCAGCAGCGACCCAGGGGTTAAGGGTGGCTACACCTTC	CASSDPGVKGGYTF
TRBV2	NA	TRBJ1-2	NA	TGTGCCAGCAGTGCCGGGAACTATGGCTACACCTTC	CASSAGNYGYTF
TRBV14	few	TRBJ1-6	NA	TGTGCCAGCAGCCGACAGGACTACCATAATTCACCCCTCCACTTT	CASSRQDYHNSPLHF
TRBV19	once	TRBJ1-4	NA	TGTGCCAGTAGGGACACCTCTAATGAAAAACTGTTTTTT	CASRDTSNEKLFF
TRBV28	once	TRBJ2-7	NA	TGTGCCAGCACCCAGGGAGATGGCTACGAGCAGTACTTC	CASTQGDGYEQYF
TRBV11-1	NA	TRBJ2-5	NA	TGTGCCAGCAGCTTAGGCGGGGAAGAGACCCAGTACTTC	CASSLGGEETQYF
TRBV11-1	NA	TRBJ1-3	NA	TGTGCCAGCAGCTTCGGATTCTCTGGAAACACCATATATTTT	CASSFGFSGNTIYF
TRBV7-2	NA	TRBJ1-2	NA	TGTGCCAGCAGCTTAGGGTTAGGCTTCGATGGCTACACCTTC	CASSLGLGFDGYTF
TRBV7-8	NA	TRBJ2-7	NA	TGTGCCAGCAGCTTACTATGGAGGAACTCCTACGAGCAGTACTTC	CASSLLWRNSYEQYF
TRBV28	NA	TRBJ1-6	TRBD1	TGTGCCAGCATTGGGACAGGGGTCGTGAATTCACCCCTCCACTTT	CASIGTGVVNSPLHF
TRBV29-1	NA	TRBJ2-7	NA	TGCAGCGTATCGGACAGTCTCTCCTACGAGCAGTACTTC	CSVSDSLSYEQYF
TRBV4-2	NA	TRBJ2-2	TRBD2	TGTGCCAGCAGCCAAGGAGCGGGAGGGATCACCGGGGAGCTGTTTTTT	CASSQGAGGITGELFF
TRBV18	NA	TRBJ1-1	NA	TGTGCCAGCTCACCTTTGGACAGCATGAACACTGAAGCTTTCTTT	CASSPLDSMNTEAFF
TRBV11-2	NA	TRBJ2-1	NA	TGTGCCAGCAGCTACAGGGTCGGTGAGCAGTTCTTC	CASSYRVGEQFF